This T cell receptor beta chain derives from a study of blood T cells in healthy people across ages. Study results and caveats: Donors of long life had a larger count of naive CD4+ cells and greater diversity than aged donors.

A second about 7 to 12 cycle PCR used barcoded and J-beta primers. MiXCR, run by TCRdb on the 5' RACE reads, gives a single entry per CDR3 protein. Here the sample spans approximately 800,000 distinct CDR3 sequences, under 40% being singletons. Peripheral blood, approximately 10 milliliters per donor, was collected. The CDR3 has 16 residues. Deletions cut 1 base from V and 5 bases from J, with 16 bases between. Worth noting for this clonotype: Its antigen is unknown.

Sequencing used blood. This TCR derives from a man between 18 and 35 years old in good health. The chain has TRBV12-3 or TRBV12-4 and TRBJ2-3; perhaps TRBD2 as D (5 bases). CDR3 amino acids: CASSLGGQEAVDTQYF. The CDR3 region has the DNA TGTGCCAGCAGTTTAGGGGGTCAGGAGGCAGTAGATACGCAGTATTTT.